These 27 T cell receptor beta chains came from one sample sequenced in a study of spatial heterogeneity in lung cancer. TCRdb re-called the 5' RACE reads with MiXCR, one entry per CDR3 protein. Counted here are 26,000 or so distinct CDR3 sequences, roughly 13% occurring once; the ten biggest clones make up around 23%. Time point: sample taken at primary tumor resection. Tumor, nontumor lung or frozen PBMC supplied whole RNA that was sequenced unsorted. This sample comprised PBMCs, obtained at surgery. The receptors shown here come from a female donor with early-stage non-small cell lung cancer.

In its sample, this clonotype is medium-sized (0.01 to 0.1%). The chain is built from TRBV10-3 and TRBJ2-3; D perhaps matches TRBD2 (7 bases). Trimming shortened V by 7 bases and J by 4 bases, and 18 bases separated the two germline ends. Germline V gives CDR1 ENHRY, CDR2 SYGVKD. The CDR3 has 15 amino acids. The CDR3 is CAIKGGGEVPDTQYF. In DNA form, the CDR3 reads TGTGCCATCAAAGGCGGGGGCGAAGTGCCAGATACGCAGTATTTT.

This clonotype was seen only a few times. V is TRBV12-3 or TRBV12-4 and J is TRBJ1-2; no firm D call. The CDR3 is 11 residues long. The germline V and J ends were trimmed by 10 bases and 5 bases, with 11 bases remaining between them. The CDR3 DNA reads TGTGCCACCCACCCCCGGTATGGCTACACCTTC. This gives the protein CATHPRYGYTF.

In this sample, this clonotype turned up many times. The chain is built from TRBV4-1 and TRBJ2-5; 7 nucleotides agree with TRBD2. CDR3 length equals 16 residues. The germline V gene encodes CDR1 MGHRA and CDR2 YSYEKL. Trimming cost V 4 bases and J 0 bases; bases outside gene matches: 8. DNA for the CDR3: TGCGCCAGCAGCCGAGCCACTCTAGCGGACCAAGAGACCCAGTACTTC. Protein sequence: CASSRATLADQETQYF.

In its sample, this clonotype was seen many times. The chain is built from TRBV19 and TRBJ1-5, with D perhaps matching TRBD1 (5 bases). V was trimmed by 1 base and J by 1 base, leaving 8 bases between them. Germline values: CDR1 LNHDA, CDR2 SQIVND (reference sequence). The CDR3 is 15 residues long. The CDR3 loop reads CASSIVWGSNQPQHF. CDR3 nucleotide sequence: TGTGCCAGTAGTATAGTATGGGGCAGCAATCAGCCCCAGCATTTT.

This clonotype was picked up many times. The J gene is TRBJ1-5, the V gene TRBV23-1; TRBD1 agrees at 11 bases. TRBV23-1 has ORF status, its function being uncertain. There are 16 residues in the CDR3. V was pared by 3 bases and J by 7 bases, with 8 bases of the junction left unmatched. CDR3: CASSHRDRGFGQPQHF. The CDR3 bases are TGCGCCAGCAGTCATAGGGACAGGGGGTTCGGGCAGCCCCAGCATTTT.

This clonotype was observed at least ten times. The chain employs TRBV7-9 and TRBJ2-7, with 11 nucleotides matching TRBD2. Germline lookup yields CDR1 SEHNR and CDR2 FQNEAQ (reference sequence). V lost 5 bases and J lost 9; bases outside the gene matches: 9. CDR3 size: 14 residues. The CDR3 DNA follows: TGTGCCAGCAGCAAGTTAGCGGGAGGGCGCCCGCAGTACTTC. This translates into CASSKLAGGRPQYF.

The table lists this clonotype with many counts. V is TRBV7-9 and J is TRBJ1-2; D gene unclear. Per the germline V gene, CDR1 is SEHNR and CDR2 is FQNEAQ (reference sequence). This CDR3 has 12 residues. Trimming pared 1 base from V and 6 bases from J, leaving 6 bases between. CDR3 DNA sequence: TGTGCCAGCAGCTTAGTGTTAGATGGCTACACCTTC. Translated, it gives CASSLVLDGYTF.

The J gene is TRBJ2-2, the V gene TRBV10-2; 13 nucleotides line up with TRBD2. Per germline, CDR1 WSHSY and CDR2 SAAADI. This CDR3 region has 16 residues. V shed 4 bases and J 5 bases; nucleotides not matched to a gene: 4. The CDR3 spells CASSAGTSGITGELFF. The CDR3 DNA is TGCGCCAGCAGTGCTGGGACTAGCGGGATAACCGGGGAGCTGTTTTTT.

This clonotype was detected a few times. V is TRBV7-2 and J is TRBJ1-3; 7 nucleotides agree with TRBD1. This CDR3 region has 15 residues. The V gene end was trimmed by 3 bases and the J gene end by 2 bases; junction bases not matched to a gene: 4. Germline V CDR1 and CDR2: SGHTA, FQGNSA. The CDR3 reads CASSFDREPGNTIYF. DNA of the CDR3: TGTGCCAGCAGCTTCGACAGGGAGCCTGGAAACACCATATATTTT. The full variable domain, rest sourced from reference TRBV7-2 and TRBJ1-3, is GAGVSQSPSNKVTEKGKDVELRCDPISGHTALYWYRQSLGQGLEFLIYFQGNSAPDKSGLPSDRFSAERTGGSVSTLTIQRTQQEDSAVYLCASSFDREPGNTIYFGEGSWLTVV.

This clonotype was observed at least ten times. The chain employs TRBV28 and TRBJ2-7, with D uncertain. Germline V gene lookup returns CDR1 MDHEN and CDR2 SYDVKM. The CDR3 loop spans 13 amino acids. Trimming pared 5 bases from V and 3 bases from J, leaving 11 bases between. CDR3 sequence: CASSRQDLYEQYF. DNA for the CDR3: TGTGCCAGCAGTCGCCAGGACCTCTACGAGCAGTACTTC.

This clonotype was counted between two and nine times. CDR3 region: CASSLAVGAGRTNEKLFF. The CDR3 DNA reads TGCGCCAGCAGCTTGGCGGTGGGTGCGGGGCGAACTAATGAAAAACTGTTTTTT. The chain uses TRBV5-1 and TRBJ1-4; maybe TRBD1 (5 bases). CDR3 length: 18 residues. The germline V gene has CDR1 SGHRS and CDR2 YFSETQ. The V gene lost 0 bases and the J gene lost 1 base, with 16 bases spanning the gap. The complete variable domain, with remaining parts taken from reference TRBV5-1 and TRBJ1-4, reads KAGVTQTPRYLIKTRGQQVTLSCSPISGHRSVSWYQQTPGQGLQFLFEYFSETQRNKGNFPGRFSGRQFSNSRSEMNVSTLELGDSALYLCASSLAVGAGRTNEKLFFGSGTQLSVL.

This clonotype appeared many times. The genes are TRBV20-1 and TRBJ1-4; TRBD1 matches 8 bases. Trimming removed 3 bases from V and 6 bases from J; junction bases left unmatched: 9. This CDR3 contains 15 residues. Germline CDR1 is DFQATT and CDR2 is SNEGSKA (reference sequence). The CDR3 DNA is TGCAGTGCTAGCTCGTACAGGGGGTCTGATGAAAAACTGTTTTTT. It specifies CSASSYRGSDEKLFF.

Ten or more counts support this clonotype. The rearrangement joins TRBV6-2 or TRBV6-3 to TRBJ1-2; TRBD1 is a possible D gene (5 bases). In germline, CDR1 is MNHEY, CDR2 SVGEGT. V was trimmed by 1 base and J by 7 bases, leaving 13 bases between them. The CDR3 is made up of 14 amino acids. The CDR3 protein is CASSYYGGGSGYTF. The CDR3 nucleotides are TGTGCCAGCAGTTACTACGGGGGAGGAAGTGGCTACACCTTC.

This clonotype occurred many times. The chain links TRBV27 to TRBJ2-1; 7 nucleotides match TRBD1. CDR1 MNHEY and CDR2 SMNVEV come from the germline V gene (reference sequence). Losses at the gene ends were 1 base for V and 2 bases for J; bases not matched to a gene: 2. This CDR3 is 15 amino acids long. CDR3 residues: CASSLWQGAYNEQFF. CDR3 sequence (DNA): TGTGCCAGCAGTTTATGGCAGGGGGCCTACAATGAGCAGTTCTTC.

The J gene is TRBJ1-1, the V gene TRBV11-2, with 7 bases fitting TRBD1. Germline values: CDR1 SGHAT, CDR2 FQNNGV. CDR3 size: 13 residues. V dropped 7 bases and J dropped 4; count of bases not matched to a gene: 6. The CDR3 protein is CASTTTGITEAFF. CDR3 in DNA: TGTGCCAGCACCACGACAGGGATCACTGAAGCTTTCTTT.

This clonotype was counted between two and nine times. This chain connects TRBV7-8 to TRBJ2-3; D is uncertain. V shed 2 bases and J shed 1 base, with 13 bases lying between them. The CDR3 contains 16 residues. The V gene's germline CDR1 is SGHVS and CDR2 FQNEAQ. CDR3 loop: CASSLMGGRGTDTQYF. Here the CDR3 DNA reads TGTGCCAGCAGCTTAATGGGCGGTAGGGGCACAGATACGCAGTATTTT.

The sample holds many counts of this clonotype. The chain has TRBV6-2 or TRBV6-3 and TRBJ1-5, with 7 nucleotides matching TRBD1. V shed 5 bases, J shed 6 bases, and the junction held 4 bases outside the gene matches. The CDR3 covers 13 residues. Germline assignment: CDR1 MNHEY and CDR2 SVGEGT. CDR3 residues: CASSRQGGQPQHF. The CDR3 DNA reads as TGTGCCAGCAGTCGACAGGGAGGTCAGCCCCAGCATTTT.

The V call is TRBV19, the J call TRBJ2-7; D may correspond to TRBD1 or TRBD2 (5 bases each). CDR1 LNHDA and CDR2 SQIVND come from the germline V gene (reference sequence). This CDR3 comprises 14 residues. Trimming shortened V by 5 bases and J by 2 bases, and 13 bases separated the two germline ends. CDR3 sequence: CASSARDGAYEQYF. DNA for the CDR3: TGTGCCAGTAGTGCCCGGGACGGAGCCTACGAGCAGTACTTC.

Ten or more counts support this clonotype. This chain connects TRBV30 to TRBJ1-1, with D hard to call. In germline, CDR1 is GTSNPN, CDR2 SVGIG (reference sequence). The ends were cut back, 5 bases at V and 8 bases at J, with 15 bases in the middle. This CDR3 comprises 12 residues. CDR3 loop: CAWGRVGLEAFF. The CDR3 bases are TGTGCCTGGGGCCGAGTTGGCCTGGAAGCTTTCTTT.

The chain combines TRBV7-9 with TRBJ1-5; D is unclear. The CDR3 covers 13 residues. Germline assignment: CDR1 SEHNR and CDR2 FQNEAQ (reference sequence). Trimming removed 2 bases from V and 3 bases from J, with 5 bases in between. This chain's CDR3 is CASSLQANQPQHF. As DNA, the CDR3 is TGTGCCAGCAGCTTACAGGCCAATCAGCCCCAGCATTTT.

This clonotype was observed at least ten times. V usage is TRBV27 and J usage is TRBJ1-2; D uncertain. The CDR3 has 13 amino acids. The germline V gene encodes CDR1 MNHEY and CDR2 SMNVEV (reference sequence). V was cut by 4 bases and J by 2 bases, with 8 bases left in between. In DNA form, the CDR3 reads TGTGCCAGCAGTTGGACCGCAAACTATGGCTACACCTTC. This gives the protein CASSWTANYGYTF.

This clonotype was seen at least ten times. V gene TRBV6-1 combines with J gene TRBJ2-7; D ambiguous. This CDR3 comprises 13 residues. V lost 7 bases and J 5 bases, leaving 15 bases between the germline ends. Germline CDR1 and CDR2: MNHNS and SASEGT. CDR3 nucleotides: TGTGCCAGCACCCAATGGTTGGGCCACGAGCAGTACGTC. Protein product: CASTQWLGHEQYV.

This clonotype was counted many times. The chain joins TRBV27 to TRBJ2-7, with D perhaps TRBD1 (6 bases). V was cut by 2 bases and J by 0 bases, with 11 bases left in between. The CDR3 spans 15 residues. The germline CDR1 and CDR2 sequences are MNHEY and SMNVEV (reference sequence). The CDR3 DNA is TGTGCCAGCAGTTTAGTACGGGACATCTCCTACGAGCAGTACTTC. Residues: CASSLVRDISYEQYF.

In its sample, this clonotype was seen many times. This chain uses TRBV3-1 with TRBJ2-7, with unresolved D. Per the germline V gene, CDR1 is LGHDT and CDR2 is YNNKEL (reference sequence). This CDR3 spans 12 amino acids. V gave up 2 bases and J gave up 7 bases, with 9 bases separating them. CDR3 DNA sequence: TGTGCCAGCAGCCAACAGCTGGGGGAGCAGTACTTC. This gives the protein CASSQQLGEQYF.

The sample holds many counts of this clonotype. The V call is TRBV28, the J call TRBJ1-2; tentative D call: TRBD1 (6 bases). CDR3 length equals 15 residues. Germline V gene data show CDR1 as MDHEN and CDR2 as SYDVKM. The V end lost 7 bases, the J end lost 4 bases, and 19 bases lay between the germline ends. The CDR3 here is CASTAQWDIFYGYTF. CDR3 DNA: TGTGCCAGCACCGCCCAGTGGGACATCTTCTATGGCTACACCTTC.

This clonotype was found many times. V and J are TRBV4-3 and TRBJ2-5; TRBD1 matches 9 bases. Germline V gene sequence: CDR1 LGHNA, CDR2 YSLEER. There are 14 residues in the CDR3. The junction had 3 bases not matched to a gene; V was cut back by 3 bases and J by 4 bases. The DNA of the CDR3 is TGCGCCAGCAGCCAGGGACAGGGTAGAGAGACCCAGTACTTC. Translation gives CASSQGQGRETQYF.

The table lists this clonotype with a few counts. The CDR3 DNA sequence: TGCAGTGCTAGTCCCCTCCCGGACAGCAAATCCTCTGGAAACACCATATATTTT. The encoded protein is CSASPLPDSKSSGNTIYF. The chain links TRBV20-1 to TRBJ1-3; D perhaps matches TRBD1 (6 bases). V was shortened by 3 bases and J by 0 bases, with 21 bases between the two germline ends. This CDR3 contains 18 residues. Germline assignment: CDR1 DFQATT and CDR2 SNEGSKA (reference sequence).